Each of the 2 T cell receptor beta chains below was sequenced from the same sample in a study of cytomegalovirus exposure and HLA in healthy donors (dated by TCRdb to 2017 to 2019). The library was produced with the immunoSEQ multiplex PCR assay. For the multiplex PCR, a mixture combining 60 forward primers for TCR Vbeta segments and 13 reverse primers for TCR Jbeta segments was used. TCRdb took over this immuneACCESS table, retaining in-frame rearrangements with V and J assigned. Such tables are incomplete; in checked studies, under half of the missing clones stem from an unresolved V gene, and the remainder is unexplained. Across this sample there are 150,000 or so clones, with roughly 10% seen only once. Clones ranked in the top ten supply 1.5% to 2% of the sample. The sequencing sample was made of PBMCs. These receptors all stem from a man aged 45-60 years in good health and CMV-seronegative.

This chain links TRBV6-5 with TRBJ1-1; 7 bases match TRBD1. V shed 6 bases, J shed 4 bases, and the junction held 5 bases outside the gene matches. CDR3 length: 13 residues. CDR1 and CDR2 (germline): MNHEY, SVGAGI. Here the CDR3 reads CASRDRVFTEAFF. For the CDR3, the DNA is TGTGCCAGCAGAGACAGGGTATTCACTGAAGCTTTCTTT.

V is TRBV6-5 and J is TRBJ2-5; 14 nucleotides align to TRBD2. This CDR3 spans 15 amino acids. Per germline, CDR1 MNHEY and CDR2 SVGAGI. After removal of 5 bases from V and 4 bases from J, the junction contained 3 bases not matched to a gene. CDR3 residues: CASSRLAGGRETQYF. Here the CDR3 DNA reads TGTGCCAGCAGTCGACTAGCGGGAGGGCGAGAGACCCAGTACTTC.